The present T cell receptor beta chain was sequenced within a study of T cell responses to AZD1222 COVID-19 vaccine. Study observations and caveats: Donors in the cohort were predominantly white British and more often female, and clonal diversity was possibly underestimated.

The table came from immunoSEQ multiplex PCR; TCRdb's copy has only in-frame clones and leaves some out. The sample contains about 190,000 clones, approximately 92% of which appear only once. The CDR3 is made up of 14 amino acids. Germline lookup yields CDR1 LNHDA and CDR2 SQIVND (reference sequence). Germline trimming cut 7 bases from V and 7 bases from J; bases unmatched to any gene: 9. Comments on this clone: As yet, its antigen is unknown.

This chain links TRBV19 with TRBJ2-1, with TRBD2 matching 8 bases. The specimen was peripheral blood, collected on day 0 of AZD1222 vaccination. The source is an adult in good health. This CDR3 reads CASTPGGLLNEQFF. The CDR3 region has the DNA TGTGCCAGTACCCCGGGGGGGCTTTTGAATGAGCAGTTCTTC.